The rows below give T cell receptor beta chains drawn from one sample of a study of OX40 agonist ivuxolimab in advanced cancers. Profiled with immunoSEQ multiplex PCR; TCRdb holds only in-frame clones, not every one. Of about 44,000 clones in the sample, 75% to 90% were seen once. The sequencing used CD4+ or CD8+ T cells sorted from blood, collected in a trial of the OX40 agonist ivuxolimab. The receptors stem from an adult with an advanced solid tumor such as melanoma, head and neck, liver or kidney cancer. CDR3s leave out the opening cysteine and the closing phenylalanine or tryptophan. Rows give clone size only sometimes, using once, few, many, or a class for an expanded clone.

V gene	clone size	J gene	CDR3 length	CDR3 protein
TRBV18	.	TRBJ2-2	15	ASSPETGTGYAGELF
TRBV5-1	.	TRBJ2-2	12	ASGDRAHTGELF
TRBV4-2	.	TRBJ1-2	12	ASSFGLLNYGYT
TRBV5-1	.	TRBJ2-7	15	ASSLRLAGGSSYEQY
TRBV10-1	few	TRBJ2-7	11	ASSEQGSYEQY
TRBV5-4	.	TRBJ1-5	13	ASSLGVGRNQPQH
TRBV9	few	TRBJ1-6	12	ASSLGTANSPLH
TRBV7-2	.	TRBJ2-3	13	ASSRTGGRLDTQY
TRBV9	.	TRBJ2-7	12	ASSVGTISYEQY
TRBV9	.	TRBJ2-2	13	ASTRTGYDTGELF
TRBV2	.	TRBJ2-6	10	ASHSGANVLT
TRBV11-2	.	TRBJ1-1	14	ASSHRTGGFYAEAF
TRBV5-1	.	TRBJ2-5	12	ASSEGLATETQY
TRBV4-1	.	TRBJ2-7	14	ASSRGGLAGVGEQY
TRBV5-6	.	TRBJ2-2	15	ASSLLGLGGDTGELF
TRBV4-2	.	TRBJ1-6	15	ASSQDISRGQNSPLH
TRBV7-9	.	TRBJ2-2	13	ASSGGTGGPGELF
TRBV7-2	few	TRBJ1-6	13	ASSLGDSQNSPLH
TRBV2	.	.	10	ASSGRSYEQY
TRBV27	.	TRBJ2-2	12	ASMRGNSGGELF
TRBV19	few	TRBJ2-1	14	ASSIQLAGGVNEQF
TRBV18	.	TRBJ2-5	11	ASSPPGPETQY
TRBV6-6	.	TRBJ1-1	10	ASSWTDTEAF
TRBV5-6	.	TRBJ2-7	12	ASSSRPGAYEQY
TRBV5-4	.	TRBJ2-1	16	ASSLLVSGAGGYNEQF
TRBV27	.	TRBJ1-5	13	ASSLAGYSNQPQH
TRBV6-1	.	TRBJ1-5	10	ASSEYPQPQH
TRBV11-2	.	.	12	ASSPPDKNYEQY
TRBV5-5	.	TRBJ2-6	13	ASSSLASAANVLT
TRBV11-3	.	TRBJ2-3	14	ASSLGRREAPDTQY